One sample yielded the 20 T cell receptor beta chains listed below, sequenced in a study of T cell responses to AZD1222 COVID-19 vaccine. Only in-frame clones appear in the TCRdb table, and some are missing; sequencing was by immunoSEQ multiplex PCR. The table includes 45,000 to 55,000 clones, approximately 86% detected once. The sequencing used peripheral blood, collected 28 days after the second AZD1222 dose. Receptor source: an adult who received the AZD1222 COVID-19 vaccine.

This chain links TRBV28 with TRBJ2-2; tentative D call: TRBD2 (6 bases). V shed 2 bases and J shed 6 bases, with 13 bases lying between them. This CDR3 comprises 15 residues. Germline loops: CDR1 MDHEN, CDR2 SYDVKM. The CDR3 sequence is CASSLMRGTSGELFF. The CDR3 bases are TGTGCCAGCAGTTTAATGCGCGGGACGTCCGGGGAGCTGTTTTTT.

This chain uses TRBV2 with TRBJ1-2; D is possibly TRBD1 (6 bases). The germline V and J ends were trimmed by 4 bases and 0 bases, with 15 bases remaining between them. The CDR3 sequence is 16 residues long. CDR1 SNHLY and CDR2 FYNNEI come from the germline V gene. CDR3 sequence: CASSGQGQLTNYGYTF. CDR3 coding DNA: TGTGCCAGCAGTGGACAAGGACAGCTAACTAACTATGGCTACACCTTC.

The chain links TRBV5-6 to TRBJ2-1; TRBD2 agrees at 9 bases. This CDR3 has 16 residues. Looked up from germline, CDR1 is SGHDT and CDR2 is YYEEEE. V trimming: 0 bases; J trimming: 7 bases; junction bases outside the gene matches: 8. This CDR3 is CASSLAWREGGNEQFF. For the CDR3, the DNA is TGTGCCAGCAGCTTGGCCTGGCGGGAGGGAGGGAATGAGCAGTTCTTC.

The chain joins TRBV7-9 to TRBJ1-5; the match to TRBD1 covers 7 bases. The J segment lost 1 base and the V segment lost 1 base, leaving 13 bases of the junction unmatched. This CDR3 has 19 amino acids. The germline V gene has CDR1 SEHNR and CDR2 FQNEAQ (reference sequence). CDR3 protein: CASSLGAGGPPNSNQPQHF. The CDR3 DNA reads as TGTGCCAGCAGCTTAGGGGCAGGGGGACCTCCCAACAGCAATCAGCCCCAGCATTTT.

The chain links TRBV6-2 or TRBV6-3 to TRBJ2-7; TRBD2 agrees at 13 bases. Germline V gene data show CDR1 as MNHEY and CDR2 as SVGEGT. V gave up 1 base and J gave up 6 bases; unmatched junction bases: 6. The CDR3 covers 16 residues. The CDR3 protein is CASSYLTSGRSGEQYF. DNA for the CDR3: TGTGCCAGCAGTTACTTGACTAGCGGGAGGTCGGGCGAGCAGTACTTC.

The genes are TRBV10-2 and TRBJ1-2; TRBD1 is a possible D gene (5 bases). CDR1 and CDR2 from the germline V gene are WSHSY and SAAADI. Trimming cost V 9 bases and J 5 bases, with 16 bases left between them. The CDR3 consists of 13 residues. CDR3 DNA: TGCGCCAGTGGAGGGACTCTTGCTTATGGCTACACCTTC. It codes for CASGGTLAYGYTF.

The chain has TRBV24-1 and TRBJ2-3; 14 positions agree with TRBD2. This CDR3 spans 17 amino acids. Germline CDR1 KGHDR, CDR2 SFDVKD. V lost 4 bases to trimming and J lost 5 bases; unmatched junction nucleotides: 7. CDR3 nucleotides: TGTGCCACCAGTGAGGGGGGACTAGCGGGAGTTCTAGATACGCAGTATTTT. Protein: CATSEGGLAGVLDTQYF.

The CDR3 sequence: CASSLWGGGAAYEQYF. CDR3 sequence (DNA): TGTGCCAGCAGCTTATGGGGCGGGGGCGCCGCCTACGAGCAGTACTTC. The rearrangement uses TRBV7-8 and TRBJ2-7; a weak D match, TRBD2 (7 bases). V was cut by 2 bases and J by 2 bases, with 16 bases left in between. CDR3 length: 16 amino acids. Per germline, CDR1 SGHVS and CDR2 FQNEAQ.

The rearrangement uses TRBV7-6 and TRBJ2-1, with a tentative D call TRBD1 (6 bases). Germline CDR1 SGHVS, CDR2 FNYEAQ. The V end lost 1 base, the J end lost 0 bases, and 7 bases lay between the germline ends. The CDR3 has 15 amino acids. The CDR3 DNA reads TGTGCCAGCAGCTTAGACAGGGCCTCCTACAATGAGCAGTTCTTC. Its translation: CASSLDRASYNEQFF.

The rearrangement uses TRBV6-4 and TRBJ2-2; D is uncertain. Trimming pared 0 bases from V and 1 base from J, leaving 6 bases between. This CDR3 region has 15 residues. Germline CDR1 MRHNA, CDR2 SNTAGT. The CDR3 is CASSDSWQNTGELFF. The CDR3 DNA follows: TGTGCCAGCAGTGACTCGTGGCAGAACACCGGGGAGCTGTTTTTT.

The genes are TRBV5-6 and TRBJ2-5; D ambiguous. Trimming shortened V by 4 bases and J by 5 bases, and 12 bases separated the two germline ends. Germline-derived CDR1 and CDR2 are SGHDT and YYEEEE. CDR3 length equals 13 residues. CDR3 nucleotide sequence: TGTGCCAGCAGCCTAGATGGCCGGGAGACCCAGTACTTC. It yields the protein CASSLDGRETQYF.

The V and J genes are TRBV18 and TRBJ1-1; unclear D gene. Germline-derived CDR1 and CDR2 are KGHSH and LQKENI. V gave up 8 bases and J gave up 1 base, with 5 bases separating them. The CDR3 runs 11 residues. The CDR3 here is CASLKNTEAFF. In DNA, the CDR3 is TGTGCCAGCCTCAAGAACACTGAAGCTTTCTTT.

The genes are TRBV6-5 and TRBJ2-7; no definite D call. Trimming shortened V by 1 base and J by 2 bases, and 9 bases separated the two germline ends. Germline V gene sequence: CDR1 MNHEY, CDR2 SVGAGI. The CDR3 spans 14 residues. The CDR3 region has the DNA TGTGCCAGCAGTTACTTCGGCGGCACCTACGAGCAGTACTTC. Its translation is CASSYFGGTYEQYF.

This clone was counted only a few times. This chain joins TRBV5-1 and TRBJ1-1; 9 bases are a match to TRBD1. The J segment lost 8 bases and the V segment lost 0 bases, leaving 8 bases of the junction unmatched. In germline, CDR1 is SGHRS, CDR2 YFSETQ. The CDR3 is 15 residues long. The chain's CDR3 is CASSLESPGTGEAFF. The CDR3 DNA reads as TGCGCCAGCAGCTTGGAAAGTCCCGGGACAGGGGAAGCTTTCTTT.

The chain couples TRBV5-6 to TRBJ2-5; tentatively, D is TRBD2 (6 bases). The V and J ends lost 4 bases and 5 bases respectively, with 15 bases between them. The CDR3 sequence is 14 residues long. The V gene's germline CDR1 is SGHDT and CDR2 YYEEEE. DNA for the CDR3: TGTGCCAGCAGCGGGGACTTCTTCATGGAGACCCAGTACTTC. It is translated as CASSGDFFMETQYF.

The CDR3 DNA reads as TGTGCCAGCAGCGTAGTAAGTAACTATGGCTACACCTTC. It encodes CASSVVSNYGYTF. V usage is TRBV9 and J usage is TRBJ1-2; the D is unclear. Germline CDR1 SGDLS, CDR2 YYNGEE. V was pared by 0 bases and J by 1 base, with 4 bases between. The CDR3 has 13 residues.

The chain carries TRBV10-3 and TRBJ2-1; D possibly uses TRBD1 or TRBD2 (5 bases each). CDR1 is ENHRY, CDR2 SYGVKD, per germline. V lost 10 bases, J lost 1 base, and 11 bases lay in between. The CDR3 sequence is 13 residues long. The CDR3 here is CATGEGSYNEQFF. CDR3 DNA sequence: TGTGCCACCGGCGAGGGGTCCTACAATGAGCAGTTCTTC.

The rearrangement joins TRBV7-8 to TRBJ2-7; D unclear. The V end lost 5 bases, the J end lost 1 base, and 9 bases lay between the germline ends. The CDR3 has 13 residues. Germline V CDR1 and CDR2: SGHVS, FQNEAQ. CDR3 sequence reads: CASSVRLSYEQYF. The DNA of the CDR3 is TGTGCCAGCAGCGTCCGGCTTTCCTACGAGCAGTACTTC.

This chain joins TRBV27 and TRBJ1-5; 7 bases line up with TRBD1. This CDR3 spans 14 amino acids. From germline, CDR1 is MNHEY and CDR2 SMNVEV (reference sequence). Trimming took 8 bases from V and 2 from J; bases not matched to a gene: 6. The CDR3: CASSTGFGNQPQHF. The CDR3 DNA reads TGTGCCAGCTCGACAGGGTTCGGCAATCAGCCCCAGCATTTT.

This chain joins TRBV12-3 or TRBV12-4 and TRBJ2-7; D is unclear. This CDR3 contains 13 residues. V was cut by 2 bases and J by 3 bases, with 8 bases left in between. The CDR3 region has the DNA TGTGCCAGCAGTTTATCCCCAGGCTACGAGCAGTACTTC. Translated: CASSLSPGYEQYF.